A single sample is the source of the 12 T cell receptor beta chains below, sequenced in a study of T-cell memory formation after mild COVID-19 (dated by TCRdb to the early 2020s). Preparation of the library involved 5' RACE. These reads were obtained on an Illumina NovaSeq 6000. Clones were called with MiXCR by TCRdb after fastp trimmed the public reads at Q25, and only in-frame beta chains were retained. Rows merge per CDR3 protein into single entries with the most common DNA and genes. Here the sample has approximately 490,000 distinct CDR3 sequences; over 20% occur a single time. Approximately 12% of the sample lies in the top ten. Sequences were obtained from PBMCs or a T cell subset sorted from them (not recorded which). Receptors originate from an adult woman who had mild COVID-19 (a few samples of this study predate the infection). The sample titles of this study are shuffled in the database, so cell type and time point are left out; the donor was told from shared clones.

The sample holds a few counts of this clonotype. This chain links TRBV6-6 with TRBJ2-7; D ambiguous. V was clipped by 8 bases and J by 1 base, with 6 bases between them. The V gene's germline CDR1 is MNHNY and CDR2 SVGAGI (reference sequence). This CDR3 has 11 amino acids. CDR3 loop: CASYESYEQYF. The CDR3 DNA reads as TGTGCCAGCTATGAGTCCTACGAGCAGTACTTC.

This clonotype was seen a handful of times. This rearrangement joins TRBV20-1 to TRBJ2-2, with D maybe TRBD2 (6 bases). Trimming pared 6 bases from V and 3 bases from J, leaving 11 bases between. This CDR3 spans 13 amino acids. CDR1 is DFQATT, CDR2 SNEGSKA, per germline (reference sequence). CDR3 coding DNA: TGCAGTGCCCCGCGGAGGGACACCGGGGAGCTGTTTTTT. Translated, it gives CSAPRRDTGELFF.

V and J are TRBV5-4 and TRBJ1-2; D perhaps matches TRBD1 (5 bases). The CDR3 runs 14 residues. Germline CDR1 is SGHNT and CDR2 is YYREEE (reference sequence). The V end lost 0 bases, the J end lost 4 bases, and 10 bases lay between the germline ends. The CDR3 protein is CASSLDEGPYGYTF. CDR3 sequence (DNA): TGTGCCAGCAGCTTGGATGAGGGGCCCTATGGCTACACCTTC.

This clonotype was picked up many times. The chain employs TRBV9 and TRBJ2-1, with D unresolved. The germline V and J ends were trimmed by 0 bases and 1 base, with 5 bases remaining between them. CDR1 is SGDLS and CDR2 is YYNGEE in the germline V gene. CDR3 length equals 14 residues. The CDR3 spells CASSVEGSYNEQFF. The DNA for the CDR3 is TGTGCCAGCAGCGTAGAAGGGTCCTACAATGAGCAGTTCTTC.

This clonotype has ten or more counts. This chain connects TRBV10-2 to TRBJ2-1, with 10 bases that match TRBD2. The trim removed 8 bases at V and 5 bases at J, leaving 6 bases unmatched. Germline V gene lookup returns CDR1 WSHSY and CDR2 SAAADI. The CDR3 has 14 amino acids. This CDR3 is CASGTSGANNEQFF. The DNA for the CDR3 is TGCGCCAGCGGAACTAGCGGGGCCAACAATGAGCAGTTCTTC.

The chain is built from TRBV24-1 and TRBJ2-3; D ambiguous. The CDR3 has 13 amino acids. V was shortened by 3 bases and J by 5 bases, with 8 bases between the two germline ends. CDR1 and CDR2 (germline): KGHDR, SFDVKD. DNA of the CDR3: TGTGCCACCAGTGATCCTAAGATAGATACGCAGTATTTT. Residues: CATSDPKIDTQYF.

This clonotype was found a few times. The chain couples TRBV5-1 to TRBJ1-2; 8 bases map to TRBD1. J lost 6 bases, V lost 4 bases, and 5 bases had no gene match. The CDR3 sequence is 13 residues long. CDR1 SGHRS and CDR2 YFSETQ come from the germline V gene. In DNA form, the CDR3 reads TGCGCCAGCAGCAACGGACAGGGAGATGGCTACACCTTC. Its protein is CASSNGQGDGYTF. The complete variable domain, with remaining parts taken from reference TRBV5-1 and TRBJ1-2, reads KAGVTQTPRYLIKTRGQQVTLSCSPISGHRSVSWYQQTPGQGLQFLFEYFSETQRNKGNFPGRFSGRQFSNSRSEMNVSTLELGDSALYLCASSNGQGDGYTFGSGTRLTVV.

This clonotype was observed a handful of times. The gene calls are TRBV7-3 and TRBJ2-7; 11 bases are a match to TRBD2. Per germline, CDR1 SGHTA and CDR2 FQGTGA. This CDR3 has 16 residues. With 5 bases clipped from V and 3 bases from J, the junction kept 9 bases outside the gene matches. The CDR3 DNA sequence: TGTGCCAGCAGCCCGGATGGGACTAGCGGTAACTACGAGCAGTACTTC. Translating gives CASSPDGTSGNYEQYF.

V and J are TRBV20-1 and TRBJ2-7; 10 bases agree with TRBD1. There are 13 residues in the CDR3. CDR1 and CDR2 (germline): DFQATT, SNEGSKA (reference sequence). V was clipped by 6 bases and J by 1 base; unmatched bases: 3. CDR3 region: CSAGTGVSYEQYF. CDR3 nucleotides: TGCAGTGCCGGGACAGGGGTATCCTACGAGCAGTACTTC.

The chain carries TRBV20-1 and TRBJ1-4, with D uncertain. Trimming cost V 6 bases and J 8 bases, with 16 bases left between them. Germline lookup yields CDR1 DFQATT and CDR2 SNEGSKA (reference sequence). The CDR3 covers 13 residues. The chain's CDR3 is CSAPAGPGEKLFF. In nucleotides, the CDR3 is TGCAGTGCCCCCGCGGGCCCTGGAGAAAAACTGTTTTTT.

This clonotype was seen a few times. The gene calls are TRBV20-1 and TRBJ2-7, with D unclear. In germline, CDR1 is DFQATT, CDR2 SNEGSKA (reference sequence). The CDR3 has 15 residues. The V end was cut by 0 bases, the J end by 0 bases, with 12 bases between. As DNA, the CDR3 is TGCAGTGCTAGAGATGTAGAAGGACCCTCCTACGAGCAGTACTTC. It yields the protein CSARDVEGPSYEQYF.

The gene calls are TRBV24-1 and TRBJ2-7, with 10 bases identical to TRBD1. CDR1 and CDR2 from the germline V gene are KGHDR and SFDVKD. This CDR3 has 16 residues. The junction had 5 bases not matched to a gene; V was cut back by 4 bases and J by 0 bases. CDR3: CATSDPRTGGSYEQYF. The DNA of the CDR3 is TGTGCCACCAGTGACCCTCGGACAGGGGGCTCCTACGAGCAGTACTTC.